A single sample gave rise to the 24 T cell receptor beta chains below, sequenced in a study of blood T cells in healthy people across ages. For the second PCR, which ran for about 6 to 11 cycles, a sample-barcoded 5' primer and a J-beta primer mix were used. TCRdb reprocessed the 5' RACE reads via MiXCR and lists one record per CDR3 protein. This table has about 600,000 distinct CDR3 sequences, 40% to 50% appearing once. Material for sequencing was blood. The receptors here all came from an elderly man in good health.

The table lists this clonotype with a few counts. The rearrangement joins TRBV29-1 to TRBJ1-4; D is unresolved. This CDR3 is 11 amino acids long. V was shortened by 7 bases and J by 6 bases, with 9 bases between the two germline ends. Germline CDR1 SQVTM, CDR2 ANQGSEA. The CDR3 nucleotides are TGCAGCGGCCGGGAGGATGAAAAACTGTTTTTT. This sequence encodes CSGREDEKLFF.

This rearrangement joins TRBV18 to TRBJ1-6; 8 nucleotides match TRBD1. The CDR3 is 16 residues long. V lost 2 bases to trimming and J lost 8 bases; unmatched junction nucleotides: 8. Germline lookup yields CDR1 KGHSH and CDR2 LQKENI. CDR3 residues: CASSPGNKGQDSPLHF. CDR3 coding DNA: TGTGCCAGCTCACCAGGCAACAAGGGACAGGATTCACCCCTCCACTTT.

This clonotype has only a few counts. The genes are TRBV5-6 and TRBJ2-7; possible D gene TRBD2, 5 bases. From germline, CDR1 is SGHDT and CDR2 YYEEEE. The CDR3 runs to 12 residues. V shed 6 bases and J shed 2 bases, with 9 bases lying between them. DNA for the CDR3: TGTGCCAGCATGAGGGAGCCCTACGAGCAGTACTTC. Amino acids: CASMREPYEQYF. The full variable domain, in which reference TRBV5-6 and TRBJ2-7 provide the parts outside the CDR3, is DAGVTQSPTHLIKTRGQQVTLRCSPKSGHDTVSWYQQALGQGPQFIFQYYEEEERQRGNFPDRFSGHQFPNYSSELNVNALLLGDSALYLCASMREPYEQYFGPGTRLTVT.

The rearrangement uses TRBV29-1 and TRBJ2-1; possibly TRBD1 for D (6 bases). The CDR3 covers 12 residues. The V end lost 7 bases, the J end lost 5 bases, and 12 bases lay between the germline ends. The germline CDR1 and CDR2 sequences are SQVTM and ANQGSEA. The CDR3 nucleotides read TGCAGCGCAGGGGTGTCGGACAATGAGCAGTTCTTC. Its protein is CSAGVSDNEQFF.

This clonotype was recorded many times. The chain recombines TRBV7-9 with TRBJ2-7; D may correspond to TRBD1 or TRBD2 (5 bases each). This CDR3 has 15 amino acids. The germline gives CDR1 SEHNR, CDR2 FQNEAQ (reference sequence). Trimming left V 5 bases short and J 3 bases short, with 17 bases between. The CDR3 coding sequence is TGTGCCAGCAGCACTTGGGGACCTTTGCACTACGAGCAGTACTTC. Protein product: CASSTWGPLHYEQYF.

This clonotype was picked up a small number of times. The gene calls are TRBV7-9 and TRBJ2-4; TRBD2 agrees at 7 bases. The DNA end favors TRBJ2-7, so the J call may be wrong. In germline, CDR1 is SEHNR, CDR2 FQNEAQ (reference sequence). The CDR3 is made up of 14 amino acids. CDR3 DNA: TGTGCCAGCAGCCCCCTAGCGGCCACCTACGAGCAGTACTTC. This sequence encodes CASSPLAATYEQYF.

This clonotype was seen repeatedly, ten times or more. J is TRBJ1-2 and V is TRBV6-6, with D hard to call. V was cut by 3 bases and J by 5 bases, with 13 bases left in between. The CDR3 has 14 amino acids. The germline gives CDR1 MNHNY, CDR2 SVGAGI (reference sequence). The CDR3 protein is CASSYPDSRYGYTF. The CDR3 DNA sequence: TGTGCCAGCAGTTATCCCGATTCCAGATATGGCTACACCTTC.

The chain has TRBV6-2 or TRBV6-3 and TRBJ2-5; D uncertain. The J call may be incorrect, as the DNA end agrees better with TRBJ2-7. Germline V lookup: CDR1 MNHEY, CDR2 SVGEGT. There are 15 residues in the CDR3. The CDR3 loop reads CASSRDGSGNYEQYF. The CDR3 nucleotides are TGTGCCAGCAGCAGAGATGGTTCGGGCAACTACGAGCAGTACTTC.

This clonotype came up a few times. In DNA form, the CDR3 reads TGTGCCAGCAGTCCCAACAGGGCTCGGCAGCCCCAGCATTTT. Protein sequence: CASSPNRARQPQHF. This chain links TRBV6-6 with TRBJ1-5; D possibly corresponds to TRBD1 (6 bases). CDR3 size: 14 residues. CDR1 is MNHNY and CDR2 is SVGAGI in the germline V gene (reference sequence). The germline V and J ends were trimmed by 5 bases and 7 bases, with 15 bases remaining between them.

This clonotype is a singleton in its sample. This chain links TRBV20-1 with TRBJ1-2, with D unclear. Germline V gives CDR1 DFQATT, CDR2 SNEGSKA (reference sequence). V was shortened by 5 bases and J by 2 bases, with 15 bases between the two germline ends. CDR3 length: 14 amino acids. CDR3 sequence reads: CSASSTVGNYGYTF. The CDR3 DNA sequence: TGCAGTGCTTCCTCGACGGTGGGGAACTATGGCTACACCTTC.

This clonotype was detected ten times or more. The chain couples TRBV6-6 to TRBJ1-1; D unresolved. The germline V and J ends were trimmed by 4 bases and 1 base, with 10 bases remaining between them. The V gene's germline CDR1 is MNHNY and CDR2 SVGAGI (reference sequence). The CDR3 contains 14 residues. CDR3 bases: TGTGCCAGCAGTTCACTTGTGGGGAACACTGAAGCTTTCTTT. This gives the protein CASSSLVGNTEAFF.

This clonotype came up many times. This chain connects TRBV6-6 to TRBJ2-2; D possibly corresponds to TRBD2 (5 bases). The germline gives CDR1 MNHNY, CDR2 SVGAGI (reference sequence). CDR3 length: 14 residues. Trimming took off 5 bases at V and 7 bases at J, with 14 bases between the two ends. This chain's CDR3 is CASSRDGVGGELFF. CDR3 nucleotide sequence: TGTGCCAGCAGTCGAGACGGGGTAGGCGGGGAGCTGTTTTTT.

The gene calls are TRBV10-2 and TRBJ2-1; D is ambiguous. The V end lost 3 bases, the J end lost 10 bases, and 10 bases lay between the germline ends. The CDR3 length is 12 residues. Germline lookup yields CDR1 WSHSY and CDR2 SAAADI. DNA for the CDR3: TGCGCCAGCAGTGAAGGCACACGGGAGCAGTTCTTC. Translating it yields CASSEGTREQFF.

This chain links TRBV6-5 with TRBJ2-5; TRBD1 matches at 7 bases. Germline lookup yields CDR1 MNHEY and CDR2 SVGAGI. Trimming took 6 bases from V and 1 from J; bases not matched to a gene: 5. This CDR3 is built from 14 residues. The DNA of the CDR3 is TGTGCCAGCAGGTGGGACAGAGTCCAAGAGACCCAGTACTTC. It translates to CASRWDRVQETQYF.

This clonotype was recorded a few times. The V call is TRBV7-2, the J call TRBJ2-7, with a weak D call TRBD1 (6 bases). Germline CDR1 and CDR2: SGHTA and FQGNSA. With 4 bases removed from V and 4 bases from J, the gap between germline ends came to 17 bases. The CDR3 consists of 15 residues. The CDR3 DNA sequence: TGTGCCAGCAGCTCCCGGACAGAAGCCGCATACGAGCAGTACTTC. This encodes CASSSRTEAAYEQYF.

This clonotype has more than one count but fewer than ten. The gene calls are TRBV28 and TRBJ2-5; 9 nucleotides agree with TRBD2. With 2 bases clipped from V and 2 bases from J, the junction kept 3 bases outside the gene matches. The CDR3 is 15 amino acids. Germline V CDR1 and CDR2: MDHEN, SYDVKM. Written as DNA, the CDR3 is TGTGCCAGCAGTTTAGTGACTAGCGGTCAAGAGACCCAGTACTTC. The encoded protein is CASSLVTSGQETQYF.

The chain joins TRBV20-1 to TRBJ1-2; 9 bases match TRBD1. Per the germline V gene, CDR1 is DFQATT and CDR2 is SNEGSKA (reference sequence). The CDR3 spans 14 residues. J was trimmed by 4 bases and V by 6 bases; bases with no gene match: 9. CDR3 amino acids: CSAPTTGGSYGYTF. Here the CDR3 DNA reads TGCAGTGCCCCGACGACAGGGGGAAGCTATGGCTACACCTTC.

Only a few counts were recorded for this clonotype. The chain combines TRBV29-1 with TRBJ2-6, with 9 nucleotides matching TRBD1. CDR3 length equals 18 residues. The germline CDR1 and CDR2 sequences are SQVTM and ANQGSEA. Losses at the gene ends were 6 bases for V and 2 bases for J; bases not matched to a gene: 14. In nucleotides, the CDR3 is TGCAGCGTAGCTATCCGGGACAGGGAGAAGGCTGGGGCCAACGTCCTGACTTTC. Amino acids: CSVAIRDREKAGANVLTF.

There are a few counts of this clonotype. The DNA for the CDR3 is TGCGCCAGCAGCTTGGGTATTCGTGGCGATGAGCAGTTCTTC. It translates to CASSLGIRGDEQFF. The chain joins TRBV5-1 to TRBJ2-1, with D unresolved. Trimming took off 0 bases at V and 8 bases at J, with 12 bases between the two ends. This CDR3 spans 14 amino acids. Germline CDR1 is SGHRS and CDR2 is YFSETQ.

Regarding this clonotype: Being one base from a much bigger clone, this may be a read error. V and J are TRBV15 and TRBJ2-7, with unresolved D. Per the germline V gene, CDR1 is LNHNV and CDR2 is YYDKDF (reference sequence). V was cut by 6 bases and J by 7 bases, with 10 bases left in between. The CDR3 has 11 residues. The DNA for the CDR3 is TGTGCCACCAGTACTCGGAATGAGCAGTACTTC. Residues: CATSTRNEQYF.

This clonotype was recorded many times. This chain joins TRBV4-2 and TRBJ2-3; possibly TRBD1 for D (6 bases). The germline V gene has CDR1 LGHNA and CDR2 YNFKEQ. V was pared by 1 base and J by 0 bases, with 8 bases between. The CDR3 is made up of 15 amino acids. DNA for the CDR3: TGTGCCAGCAGCCAAGGAACAGGGAGCACAGATACGCAGTATTTT. It yields the protein CASSQGTGSTDTQYF.

The chain joins TRBV20-1 to TRBJ2-3; 11 bases are a match to TRBD2. V dropped 3 bases and J dropped 6; count of bases not matched to a gene: 2. Germline V gives CDR1 DFQATT, CDR2 SNEGSKA (reference sequence). CDR3 size: 13 residues. Here the CDR3 DNA reads TGCAGTGCTAGCAGGACTAGCGGGGATACGCAGTATTTT. Its protein product is CSASRTSGDTQYF.

This clonotype was detected a few times. The chain employs TRBV29-1 and TRBJ2-5; 14 bases align to TRBD2. Germline lookup yields CDR1 SQVTM and CDR2 ANQGSEA. The CDR3 has 17 amino acids. J lost 2 bases, V lost 0 bases, and 5 bases had no gene match. The CDR3 here is CSVEDSRLAGGQETQYF. In nucleotides, the CDR3 is TGCAGCGTTGAAGATTCGCGACTAGCGGGGGGGCAAGAGACCCAGTACTTC.

In its sample, this clonotype was seen a few times. The J gene is TRBJ2-7, the V gene TRBV4-2; TRBD2 matches at 7 bases. Germline-derived CDR1 and CDR2 are LGHNA and YNFKEQ. The CDR3 runs 16 residues. Trimming took 0 bases from V and 2 from J; bases not matched to a gene: 7. The CDR3 DNA reads TGTGCCAGCAGCCAAGATTTCGGGGGGACTCCCTACGAGCAGTACTTC. It specifies CASSQDFGGTPYEQYF.